The 26 T cell receptor beta chains listed next were all sequenced from one sample in a study of cytomegalovirus exposure and HLA in healthy donors. The assay was immunoSEQ multiplex PCR, and TCRdb's table has in-frame clones only and misses some. Among roughly 260,000 clones listed, roughly 90% were seen once. Sequenced: PBMCs. These receptors were obtained from a woman between 18 and 29 years old in good health and CMV-seronegative.

The CDR3 DNA sequence: TGTGCCAGCAGTCCACCAGACAGGGTCGGTAATTCACCCCTCCACTTT. Translating gives CASSPPDRVGNSPLHF. V gene TRBV28 combines with J gene TRBJ1-6; 7 positions match TRBD1. Trimming cost V 5 bases and J 6 bases; bases outside gene matches: 10. This CDR3 has 16 residues. Germline CDR1 and CDR2: MDHEN and SYDVKM.

This clone was recorded once. The chain joins TRBV29-1 to TRBJ2-1; D possibly corresponds to TRBD2 (7 bases). The germline V and J ends were trimmed by 0 bases and 14 bases, with 20 bases remaining between them. Germline assignment: CDR1 SQVTM and CDR2 ANQGSEA. This CDR3 spans 14 amino acids. The CDR3 loop is CSVEEEKIRGAKFF. The CDR3 coding sequence is TGCAGCGTTGAAGAAGAAAAAATCCGGGGGGCTAAGTTCTTC.

The rearrangement links TRBV7-7 to TRBJ1-3, with no clear D. The germline V gene encodes CDR1 SSHAT and CDR2 FNYEAQ (reference sequence). The V and J ends lost 1 base and 4 bases respectively, with 11 bases between them. The CDR3 consists of 15 residues. The CDR3 coding sequence is TGTGCCAGCAGCTTAGGGCCGGGTTCGGGAAACACCATATATTTT. Translation gives CASSLGPGSGNTIYF.

V is TRBV30 and J is TRBJ2-3, with 9 bases lining up with TRBD2. The junction had 3 bases not matched to a gene; V was cut back by 5 bases and J by 0 bases. The CDR3 spans 14 residues. CDR1 and CDR2 (germline): GTSNPN, SVGIG (reference sequence). Written as DNA, the CDR3 is TGTGCCTGGGGAGCGGGGGGAAGCACAGATACGCAGTATTTT. It translates to CAWGAGGSTDTQYF.

The rearrangement links TRBV5-5 to TRBJ1-2; D is ambiguous. The V gene's germline CDR1 is SGHKS and CDR2 YYEKEE (reference sequence). The CDR3 has 14 residues. Trimming left V 1 base short and J 6 bases short, with 13 bases between. The DNA of the CDR3 is TGTGCCAGCAGCTTGCCGGGATCAAAAGATGGCTACACCTTC. As protein: CASSLPGSKDGYTF.

V usage is TRBV9 and J usage is TRBJ2-5; 9 bases fit TRBD2. With 5 bases clipped from V and 2 bases from J, the junction kept 4 bases outside the gene matches. CDR1 and CDR2 from the germline V gene are SGDLS and YYNGEE. The CDR3 covers 14 residues. The CDR3 spells CASSLGLAQETQYF. DNA for the CDR3: TGTGCCAGCAGTCTTGGACTAGCGCAAGAGACCCAGTACTTC.

This clone is a singleton in its sample. The chain combines TRBV7-2 with TRBJ2-5; TRBD2 agrees at 9 bases. Trimming cost V 5 bases and J 2 bases; bases outside gene matches: 18. Germline CDR1 and CDR2: SGHTA and FQGNSA. CDR3 length: 19 residues. CDR3 loop: CASSARRLASGDIQETQYF. In DNA, the CDR3 is TGTGCCAGCAGCGCCCGGAGACTAGCTAGCGGGGACATTCAAGAGACCCAGTACTTC.

CDR3 residues: CASTKSGTGRNQPQHF. As DNA, the CDR3 is TGTGCCAGCACTAAGAGCGGGACAGGTCGCAATCAGCCCCAGCATTTT. This chain connects TRBV28 to TRBJ1-5; 8 bases fit TRBD1. V trimming: 7 bases; J trimming: 2 bases; junction bases outside the gene matches: 10. The germline V gene encodes CDR1 MDHEN and CDR2 SYDVKM. The CDR3 runs 16 residues.

This clone was picked up a small number of times. The V call is TRBV7-2, the J call TRBJ1-1; D uncertain. Trimming cost V 5 bases and J 1 base, with 8 bases left between them. Germline V lookup: CDR1 SGHTA, CDR2 FQGNSA. The CDR3 loop spans 13 amino acids. CDR3 nucleotide sequence: TGTGCCAGCAGCCGCCGGGAGAACACTGAAGCTTTCTTT. Protein product: CASSRRENTEAFF.

V usage is TRBV19 and J usage is TRBJ2-5, with a weak D call TRBD2 (5 bases). The V and J ends lost 5 bases and 5 bases respectively, with 12 bases between them. Germline V gives CDR1 LNHDA, CDR2 SQIVND (reference sequence). The CDR3 runs to 13 residues. CDR3 sequence: CASSRTSRETQYF. In DNA, the CDR3 is TGTGCCAGTAGTCGGACTTCACGGGAGACCCAGTACTTC.

The table lists this clone with a count of one. The chain recombines TRBV5-1 with TRBJ2-2; tentative D call: TRBD1 (6 bases). Germline assignment: CDR1 SGHRS and CDR2 YFSETQ. Trimming removed 5 bases at V and 7 bases at J, with 6 bases between. The CDR3 length is 11 residues. The CDR3 protein is CASRGGGELFF. In DNA form, the CDR3 reads TGCGCCAGCAGAGGGGGCGGGGAGCTGTTTTTT.

J is TRBJ2-1 and V is TRBV5-1; 10 bases are a match to TRBD2. This CDR3 region has 16 residues. CDR1 SGHRS and CDR2 YFSETQ come from the germline V gene. V gave up 1 base and J gave up 2 bases; unmatched junction bases: 3. DNA of the CDR3: TGCGCCAGCAGCTTGAATAGCGGGGGGACCTACAATGAGCAGTTCTTC. Amino acids: CASSLNSGGTYNEQFF.

This chain's CDR3 is CATSRDGGGLTDTQYF. In DNA, the CDR3 is TGTGCCACCAGCAGAGATGGCGGGGGCCTCACAGATACGCAGTATTTT. J is TRBJ2-3 and V is TRBV15; a possible D gene is TRBD2 (7 bases). Germline loops: CDR1 LNHNV, CDR2 YYDKDF (reference sequence). V shed 0 bases and J shed 2 bases, with 12 bases lying between them. CDR3 length: 16 residues.

The V and J genes are TRBV27 and TRBJ1-6; no firm D call. The CDR3 loop spans 13 amino acids. CDR1 is MNHEY, CDR2 SMNVEV, per germline (reference sequence). Trimming removed 5 bases at V and 10 bases at J, with 12 bases between. The CDR3 region is CASSGTGLSPLHF. The CDR3 DNA reads as TGTGCCAGCAGTGGAACGGGATTATCACCCCTCCACTTT.

The chain is built from TRBV7-9 and TRBJ2-7; D may be TRBD2 (5 bases). CDR1 is SEHNR, CDR2 FQNEAQ, per germline (reference sequence). This CDR3 spans 13 amino acids. The V end lost 10 bases, the J end lost 0 bases, and 13 bases lay between the germline ends. CDR3 in amino acids: CATSRGSSYEQYF. In DNA, the CDR3 is TGTGCCACTTCGAGAGGGAGCTCCTACGAGCAGTACTTC.

The rearrangement links TRBV6-5 to TRBJ2-7; possibly TRBD2 for D (5 bases). From germline, CDR1 is MNHEY and CDR2 SVGAGI. The CDR3 totals 14 residues. Deletions cut 3 bases from V and 4 bases from J, with 13 bases between. The CDR3 reads CASSYRTLGYEQYF. The CDR3 DNA reads as TGTGCCAGCAGTTATAGGACTCTGGGATACGAGCAGTACTTC.

The chain recombines TRBV2 with TRBJ1-1; TRBD1 is a possible D gene (6 bases). CDR1 is SNHLY, CDR2 FYNNEI, per germline. Trimming stripped 6 bases from V and 7 bases from J, with 15 bases between. This CDR3 comprises 13 residues. CDR3 loop: CASSEDRFYEAFF. For the CDR3, the DNA is TGTGCCAGCAGCGAGGACAGATTTTATGAAGCTTTCTTT. The full variable domain, rest sourced from reference TRBV2 and TRBJ1-1, is EPEVTQTPSHQVTQMGQEVILRCVPISNHLYFYWYRQILGQKVEFLVSFYNNEISEKSEIFDDQFSVERPDGSNFTLKIRSTKLEDSAMYFCASSEDRFYEAFFGQGTRLTVV.

The CDR3 coding sequence is TGTGCCAGCAGCCCCGGCGGTAGCGGGGGGGCGATACACAATGAGCAGTTCTTC. The encoded protein is CASSPGGSGGAIHNEQFF. This chain joins TRBV7-9 and TRBJ2-1; TRBD2 matches 11 bases. The CDR3 covers 18 residues. The germline CDR1 and CDR2 sequences are SEHNR and FQNEAQ (reference sequence). With 5 bases clipped from V and 5 bases from J, the junction kept 14 bases outside the gene matches.

This clone was observed once. This sequence joins TRBV5-1 and TRBJ2-1; D might be TRBD2 (5 bases). Between the trimmed V and J ends, which lost 4 bases and 2 bases, there was a span of 16 bases. The CDR3 is 16 residues long. The germline gives CDR1 SGHRS, CDR2 YFSETQ. In DNA form, the CDR3 reads TGCGCCAGCAGCCCCCACTCCACCGGGGCCTACAATGAGCAGTTCTTC. It specifies CASSPHSTGAYNEQFF.

V usage is TRBV6-6 and J usage is TRBJ2-1; no clear D gene. This CDR3 has 13 amino acids. The germline V and J ends were trimmed by 6 bases and 0 bases, with 6 bases remaining between them. The germline gives CDR1 MNHNY, CDR2 SVGAGI (reference sequence). The CDR3 bases are TGTGCCAGCAGCCTTAGCTCCTACAATGAGCAGTTCTTC. Protein sequence: CASSLSSYNEQFF.

This clone was detected a few times. The chain recombines TRBV7-8 with TRBJ1-6, with TRBD1 matching 9 bases. J was trimmed by 5 bases and V by 5 bases; bases with no gene match: 4. Per the germline V gene, CDR1 is SGHVS and CDR2 is FQNEAQ. This CDR3 is built from 15 residues. For the CDR3, the DNA is TGTGCCAGCAGCGGACAGGGGCAACATAATTCACCCCTCCACTTT. Protein: CASSGQGQHNSPLHF. The full variable domain, rest sourced from reference TRBV7-8 and TRBJ1-6, is GAGVSQSPRYKVAKRGQDVALRCDPISGHVSLFWYQQALGQGPEFLTYFQNEAQLDKSGLPSDRFFAERPEGSVSTLKIQRTQQEDSAVYLCASSGQGQHNSPLHFGNGTRLTVT.

V gene TRBV4-1 combines with J gene TRBJ1-6, with 7 positions matching TRBD1. Germline lookup yields CDR1 MGHRA and CDR2 YSYEKL. The CDR3 is made up of 16 amino acids. Germline trimming cut 4 bases from V and 7 bases from J; bases unmatched to any gene: 10. The CDR3 coding sequence is TGCGCCAGCAGCCCCCAGGGGGAACTAAGGAATTCACCCCTCCACTTT. It specifies CASSPQGELRNSPLHF.

The gene calls are TRBV14 and TRBJ2-1; weak D call: TRBD2 (6 bases). Germline CDR1 reads SGHDN; CDR2 reads FVKESK. V dropped 4 bases and J dropped 9 bases, with 16 bases sitting between them. There are 14 residues in the CDR3. The chain's CDR3 is CASSPFLDGGEQFF. CDR3 DNA sequence: TGTGCCAGCAGCCCGTTTCTCGACGGGGGTGAGCAGTTCTTC. Variable domain in full (rest from reference TRBV14 and TRBJ2-1): EAGVTQFPSHSVIEKGQTVTLRCDPISGHDNLYWYRRVMGKEIKFLLHFVKESKQDESGMPNNRFLAERTGGTYSTLKVQPAELEDSGVYFCASSPFLDGGEQFFGPGTRLTVL.

The rearrangement uses TRBV4-1 and TRBJ2-2, with 7 bases fitting TRBD2. Germline lookup yields CDR1 MGHRA and CDR2 YSYEKL. The V gene end was trimmed by 2 bases and the J gene end by 2 bases; junction bases not matched to a gene: 8. The CDR3 contains 17 residues. Here the CDR3 DNA reads TGCGCCAGCAGCCAAATCGAGCTAGCGGAAAACACCGGGGAGCTGTTTTTT. Translated, it gives CASSQIELAENTGELFF.

V and J are TRBV5-1 and TRBJ1-1; D gene uncertain. Germline CDR1 SGHRS, CDR2 YFSETQ. There are 14 residues in the CDR3. The V end was cut by 4 bases, the J end by 5 bases, with 15 bases between. The CDR3 reads CASSELIPNTEAFF. The DNA for the CDR3 is TGCGCCAGCAGCGAGCTCATACCGAATACTGAAGCTTTCTTT.

This chain connects TRBV7-6 to TRBJ1-4; 11 bases line up with TRBD1. CDR3 size: 14 residues. V trimming: 7 bases; J trimming: 10 bases; junction bases outside the gene matches: 8. Germline CDR1 SGHVS, CDR2 FNYEAQ. CDR3 nucleotide sequence: TGTGCCAGCACCCCCGGGACAGGGGGAGGAAAACTGTTTTTT. The encoded protein is CASTPGTGGGKLFF.